The 8 T cell receptor beta chains reported below all come from one sample, sequenced in a study of CD8 T cells in ankylosing spondylitis. Study observations and caveats: Seemingly distinctive of ankylosing spondylitis blood was a TCR beta motif formed by eight highly homologous variants.

No antigen has been identified for these receptors. TCRdb analysed the 5' RACE reads with MiXCR anew, one entry per CDR3 protein. The data show 750,000 to 850,000 distinct CDR3 sequences, approximately 10% seen once. The sequenced sample was blood, either unsorted or a sorted T cell fraction (not recorded which). These receptors originate from a male donor with ankylosing spondylitis.

This chain uses TRBV15 with TRBJ2-2; tentative D call: TRBD2 (5 bases). V shed 4 bases and J shed 2 bases, with 11 bases lying between them. Germline CDR1 reads LNHNV; CDR2 reads YYDKDF (reference sequence). The length of the CDR3 is 15 residues. The CDR3 loop is CATSKERTNTGELFF. The DNA for the CDR3 is TGTGCCACCAGCAAAGAAAGGACTAACACCGGGGAGCTGTTTTTT.

This clonotype was observed many times. The gene calls are TRBV11-2 and TRBJ2-1; 13 nucleotides match TRBD2. Germline CDR1 reads SGHAT; CDR2 reads FQNNGV. Germline trimming cut 5 bases from V and 0 bases from J; bases unmatched to any gene: 13. This CDR3 has 20 residues. The CDR3 nucleotides are TGTGCCAGCAGCAGACTCGGACTAGCGGGAGCCTGGAGCTCCTACAATGAGCAGTTCTTC. It codes for CASSRLGLAGAWSSYNEQFF.

This chain links TRBV20-1 with TRBJ2-3; no definite D call. V lost 5 bases and J lost 3, with 9 bases in between. The CDR3 contains 12 residues. Per the germline V gene, CDR1 is DFQATT and CDR2 is SNEGSKA (reference sequence). The CDR3 loop reads CSAQRLTDTQYF. DNA of the CDR3: TGCAGTGCTCAAAGACTTACAGATACGCAGTATTTT.

This clonotype was seen only a few times. V is TRBV7-8 and J is TRBJ2-7; 10 bases are shared with TRBD1. This CDR3 is built from 13 residues. Germline V gene sequence: CDR1 SGHVS, CDR2 FQNEAQ. V shed 11 bases and J 4 bases; nucleotides not matched to a gene: 8. DNA of the CDR3: TGTGCCTCTAACCAGGACAGGGGGTACGAGCAGTACTTC. Amino acid sequence: CASNQDRGYEQYF.

The gene calls are TRBV2 and TRBJ2-7; D is tentatively TRBD1 or TRBD2 (5 bases each). CDR3 length: 14 residues. Germline V gives CDR1 SNHLY, CDR2 FYNNEI. Trimming pared 3 bases from V and 3 bases from J, leaving 12 bases between. DNA of the CDR3: TGTGCCAGCAGTGAGGGGGACGCTCGCTACGAGCAGTACTTC. Its translation is CASSEGDARYEQYF.

V and J are TRBV6-5 and TRBJ2-2; weak D call: TRBD1 (5 bases). V shed 2 bases and J shed 0 bases, with 10 bases lying between them. CDR1 MNHEY and CDR2 SVGAGI come from the germline V gene. There are 16 residues in the CDR3. CDR3 nucleotides: TGTGCCAGCAGTTACGGGGCGGTTTCGAACACCGGGGAGCTGTTTTTT. Encoded protein: CASSYGAVSNTGELFF.

This clonotype was counted only a few times. The chain employs TRBV7-2 and TRBJ2-1, with 12 bases matching TRBD1. The ends lost 5 bases at V and 7 bases at J; junction bases unmatched: 9. The CDR3 length is 16 residues. Germline loops: CDR1 SGHTA, CDR2 FQGNSA. CDR3 sequence: CASSVPGQGAINEQFF. DNA of the CDR3: TGTGCCAGCAGCGTCCCGGGACAGGGGGCTATTAATGAGCAGTTCTTC.

This sequence joins TRBV5-1 and TRBJ2-5; D is uncertain. CDR1 is SGHRS and CDR2 is YFSETQ in the germline V gene. CDR3 length: 14 residues. Trimming stripped 1 base from V and 0 bases from J, with 7 bases between. The CDR3 nucleotides read TGCGCCAGCAGCTTGAACCGGAACCAAGAGACCCAGTACTTC. This encodes CASSLNRNQETQYF. The variable domain in full, with the rest retrieved from reference TRBV5-1 and TRBJ2-5, is KAGVTQTPRYLIKTRGQQVTLSCSPISGHRSVSWYQQTPGQGLQFLFEYFSETQRNKGNFPGRFSGRQFSNSRSEMNVSTLELGDSALYLCASSLNRNQETQYFGPGTRLLVL.